This entry is about one T cell receptor beta chain. Antigen specificity is unknown. This CDR3 spans 15 amino acids. Germline-derived CDR1 and CDR2 are SGHDT and YYEEEE. The junction had 6 bases not matched to a gene; V was cut back by 4 bases and J by 3 bases. These data are taken from a study of cytomegalovirus exposure and HLA in healthy donors. The PCR used 60 Vbeta and 13 Jbeta primers. The table came from immunoSEQ multiplex PCR; TCRdb's copy has only in-frame clones and leaves some out. The sample has approximately 110,000 clones; roughly 68% are singletons. Study-wide points: In a later analysis, HLA-associated beta chains showed higher expansion and lower generation probabilities than comparable chains.

The receptor was isolated from a woman in her forties or fifties in good health and CMV-seropositive. Sequencing used PBMCs. V is TRBV5-6 and J is TRBJ1-2; 10 bases match TRBD1. The CDR3: CASSARQGAYYGYTF. CDR3 nucleotide sequence: TGTGCCAGCAGCGCCCGACAGGGGGCCTACTATGGCTACACCTTC. The complete variable domain, with remaining parts taken from reference TRBV5-6 and TRBJ1-2, reads DAGVTQSPTHLIKTRGQQVTLRCSPKSGHDTVSWYQQALGQGPQFIFQYYEEEERQRGNFPDRFSGHQFPNYSSELNVNALLLGDSALYLCASSARQGAYYGYTFGSGTRLTVV.